This T cell receptor beta chain was profiled in a study of Ad26.COV2.S vaccination and SARS-CoV-2 variants (dated by TCRdb to the early 2020s). General notes on the study: Donors in the vaccine arm were drawn from COV1001, a multicentre, randomized, double-blind, placebo-controlled phase I-IIa trial testing Ad26.COV2.S in healthy adults. Ad26.COV2.S was given intramuscularly at 5x10^10 or 1x10^11 viral particles, as a single shot or as two shots 56 days apart. TCRbeta repertoire sequencing was used to assess the specificity and breadth of SARS-CoV-2-reactive T cell receptors after Ad26.COV2.S vaccination. A total of some 30 samples were included in the TCR-sequenced set, comprising around 19 Ad26.COV2.S vaccine recipients, 5 placebo recipients and 8 SARS-CoV-2 convalescent individuals. Trial participants were randomized into five groups of five: low-dose or high-dose Ad26.COV2.S given once or twice, or placebo on both occasions. Blinding of investigators to trial group allocation was maintained during experiments and outcome assessment. Paper-wide results and their limitations: After vaccination, spike-specific CD8+ and CD4+ T cell responses were reported to show substantial breadth. Ad26.COV2.S recipients had higher spike-specific TCR breadth than placebo recipients (P = 0.0014). Vaccine and placebo recipients had comparable non-spike TCR breadth, which fits with the vaccine containing only spike. According to the authors, total T cell responses may have been underestimated by the TCR breadth and depth analyses. The study lacked the statistical power to compare responses across vaccine doses or regimens.

Details on this clone: Its specific antigen is unknown. Per-base quality was not reported, and no clone a single base away is much larger than it.

The immunoSEQ Assay was used to sequence TCRbeta CDR3 regions. After extraction, genomic DNA underwent amplification by bias-controlled multiplex PCR, followed by high-throughput sequencing. Turning to the authors' computational methods: To quantify the absolute abundance of every unique TCRbeta CDR3 region, sequences were collapsed and filtered. T cell fraction was estimated by normalizing TCRbeta template counts to usable DNA, which was measured by amplifying reference genes present in all nucleated cells. Repertoire TCRs were annotated as SARS-CoV-2-specific when V gene, CDR3 amino acid sequence and J gene were exactly matched to a known reactive TCR set. MIRA supplied the reference SARS-CoV-2 TCR set, which was filtered for enrichment in COVID-19-positive ImmuneCODE repertoires so that public or cross-reactive TCRs were removed. Using the MIRA antigens, annotated TCRs were further analysed by specific ORF or by position within an ORF. Breadth was defined as the number of annotated unique rearrangements divided by the total number of unique productive rearrangements, and depth was defined as the summed frequency of the annotated unique rearrangements. Group comparisons of TCR breadth used two-sided Wilcoxon rank-sum tests. As stored in TCRdb, this immuneACCESS dataset retains in-frame rearrangements with V and J assigned. A fraction of the clones does not appear; measured against another copy, unresolved V genes explain less than half of the discrepancy, and the remainder lacks a known reason. That table furnishes V, J and clone size, whereas the DNA furnished D and trimming. The sample table holds a few hundred thousand clones, of which 90% were seen once. Around 4.5% of the sample belongs to the ten largest clones.

The CDR3 spans 15 residues, from the cysteine through the phenylalanine. Solely the CDR3 DNA is kept, with 45 bases framed from the first base. CDR1 and CDR2, looked up from the germline V gene, are SGHRS and YFSETQ. V drops 4 bases and J drops 5 bases, leaving 16 bases in between. The treatment or condition label on this specimen signifies: roughly 18 received Ad26.COV2.S at low or high dose, single or two shots; several received placebo; per-sample allocation not given. For vaccine and placebo recipients, the sequenced repertoires came from samples collected on day 63 after the first injection. Cohort 1b enrolled 25 or so adults aged 18-55 years at a single site in Boston, USA, between 29 July and 7 August 2020. As a vaccine, Ad26.COV2.S was a replication-incompetent adenovirus type 26 vector that expressed a prefusion-stabilized SARS-CoV-2 spike protein derived from the original Wuhan strain.

The rearranged segments are TRBV5-1 and TRBJ2-1; TRBD2 is perhaps the D gene, given 6 matching bases. The sequencing here drew on peripheral blood, taken in a trial of Ad26.COV2.S vaccine versus placebo. This receptor was taken from a person between 18 and 65 years old who received the Ad26.COV2.S COVID-19 vaccine or a placebo. The CDR3 region has the sequence CASSPGVAPHNEQFF. The nucleotide sequence is TGCGCCAGCAGCCCGGGGGTAGCACCCCACAATGAGCAGTTCTTC.